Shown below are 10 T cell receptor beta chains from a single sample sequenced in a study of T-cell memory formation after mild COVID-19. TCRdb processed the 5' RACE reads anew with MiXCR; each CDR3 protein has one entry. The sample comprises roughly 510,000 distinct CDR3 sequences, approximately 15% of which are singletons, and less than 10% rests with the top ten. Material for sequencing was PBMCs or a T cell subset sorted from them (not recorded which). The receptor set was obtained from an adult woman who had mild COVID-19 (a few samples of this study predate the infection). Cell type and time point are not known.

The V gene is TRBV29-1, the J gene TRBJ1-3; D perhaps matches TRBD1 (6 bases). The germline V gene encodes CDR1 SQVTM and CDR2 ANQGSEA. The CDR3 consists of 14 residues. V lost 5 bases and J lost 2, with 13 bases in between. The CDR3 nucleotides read TGCAGCGTTCTCCCCGGGACAACTGGAAACACCATATATTTT. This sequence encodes CSVLPGTTGNTIYF.

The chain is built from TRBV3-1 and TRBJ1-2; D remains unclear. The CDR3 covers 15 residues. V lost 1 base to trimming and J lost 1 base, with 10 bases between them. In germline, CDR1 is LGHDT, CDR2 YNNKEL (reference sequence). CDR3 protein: CASSQGRSYNYGYTF. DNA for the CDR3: TGTGCCAGCAGCCAAGGACGCAGTTATAACTATGGCTACACCTTC.

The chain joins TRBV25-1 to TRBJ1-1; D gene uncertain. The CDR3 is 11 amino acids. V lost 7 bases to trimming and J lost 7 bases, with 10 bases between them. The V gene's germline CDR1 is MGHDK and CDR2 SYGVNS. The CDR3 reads CASTTPDEAFF. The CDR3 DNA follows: TGTGCCAGCACCACGCCAGATGAAGCTTTCTTT.

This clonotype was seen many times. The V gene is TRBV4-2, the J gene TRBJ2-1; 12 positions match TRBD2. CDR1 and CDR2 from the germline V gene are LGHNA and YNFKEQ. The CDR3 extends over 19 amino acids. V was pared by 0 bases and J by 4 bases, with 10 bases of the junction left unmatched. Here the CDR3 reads CASSQEGLAGGLGYNEQFF. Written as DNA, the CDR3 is TGTGCCAGCAGCCAAGAGGGGCTAGCGGGGGGGCTAGGGTACAATGAGCAGTTCTTC.

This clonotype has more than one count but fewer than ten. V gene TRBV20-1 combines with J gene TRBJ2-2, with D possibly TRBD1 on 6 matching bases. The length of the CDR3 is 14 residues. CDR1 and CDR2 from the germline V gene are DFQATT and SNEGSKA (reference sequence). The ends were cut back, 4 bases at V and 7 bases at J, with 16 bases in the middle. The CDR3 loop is CSAKTQGAGGELFF. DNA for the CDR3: TGCAGTGCTAAGACACAGGGTGCTGGCGGGGAGCTGTTTTTT.

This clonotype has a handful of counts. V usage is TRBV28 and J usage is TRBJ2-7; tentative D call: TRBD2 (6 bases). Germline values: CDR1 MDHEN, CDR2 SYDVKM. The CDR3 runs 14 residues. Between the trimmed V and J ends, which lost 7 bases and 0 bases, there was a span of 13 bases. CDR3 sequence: CASTPTGGSYEQYF. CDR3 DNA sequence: TGTGCCAGCACCCCAACCGGGGGCTCCTACGAGCAGTACTTC.

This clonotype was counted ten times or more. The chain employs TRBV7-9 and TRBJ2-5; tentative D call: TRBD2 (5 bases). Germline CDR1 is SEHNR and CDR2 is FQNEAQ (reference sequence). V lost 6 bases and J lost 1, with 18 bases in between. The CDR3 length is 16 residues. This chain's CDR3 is CASSQDQREGQETQYF. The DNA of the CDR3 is TGTGCCAGCAGTCAAGATCAGCGAGAGGGCCAAGAGACCCAGTACTTC. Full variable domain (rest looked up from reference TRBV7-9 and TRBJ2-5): DTGVSQNPRHKITKRGQNVTFRCDPISEHNRLYWYRQTLGQGPEFLTYFQNEAQLEKSRLLSDRFSAERPKGSFSTLEIQRTEQGDSAMYLCASSQDQREGQETQYFGPGTRLLVL.

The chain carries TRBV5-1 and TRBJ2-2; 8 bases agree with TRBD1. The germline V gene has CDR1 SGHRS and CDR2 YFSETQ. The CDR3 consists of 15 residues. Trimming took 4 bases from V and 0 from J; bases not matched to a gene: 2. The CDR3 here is CASSRDRTNTGELFF. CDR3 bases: TGCGCCAGCAGCCGGGACAGGACGAACACCGGGGAGCTGTTTTTT. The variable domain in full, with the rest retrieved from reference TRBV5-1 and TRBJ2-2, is KAGVTQTPRYLIKTRGQQVTLSCSPISGHRSVSWYQQTPGQGLQFLFEYFSETQRNKGNFPGRFSGRQFSNSRSEMNVSTLELGDSALYLCASSRDRTNTGELFFGEGSRLTVL.

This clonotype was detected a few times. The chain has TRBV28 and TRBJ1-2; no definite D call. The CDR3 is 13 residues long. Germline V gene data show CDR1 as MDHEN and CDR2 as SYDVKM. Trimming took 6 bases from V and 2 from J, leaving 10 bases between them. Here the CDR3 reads CASRKHGNYGYTF. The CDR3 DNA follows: TGTGCCAGCAGGAAACACGGGAACTATGGCTACACCTTC.

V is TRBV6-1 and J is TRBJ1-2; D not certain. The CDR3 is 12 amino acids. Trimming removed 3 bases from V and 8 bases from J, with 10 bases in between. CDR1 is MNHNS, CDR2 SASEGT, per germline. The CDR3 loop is CASSDIADGYTF. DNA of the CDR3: TGTGCCAGCAGTGATATAGCAGACGGCTACACCTTC.